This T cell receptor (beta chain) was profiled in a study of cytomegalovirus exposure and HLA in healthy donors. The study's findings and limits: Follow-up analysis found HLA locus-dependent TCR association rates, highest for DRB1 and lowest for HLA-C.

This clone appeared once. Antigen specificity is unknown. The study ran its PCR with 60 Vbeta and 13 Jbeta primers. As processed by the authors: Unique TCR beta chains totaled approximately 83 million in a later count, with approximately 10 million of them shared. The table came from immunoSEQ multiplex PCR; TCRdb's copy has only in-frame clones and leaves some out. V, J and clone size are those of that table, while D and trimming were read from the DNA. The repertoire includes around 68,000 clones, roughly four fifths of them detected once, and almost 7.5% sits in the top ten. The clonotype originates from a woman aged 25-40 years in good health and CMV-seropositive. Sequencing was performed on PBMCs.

CDR3 amino acids: CASSLGDRGHDEQYF. In nucleotides, the CDR3 is TGTGCCAGCAGCTTAGGGGACAGGGGGCACGACGAGCAGTACTTC. The rearrangement joins TRBV7-3 to TRBJ2-7; TRBD1 aligns across 12 bases. This CDR3 contains 15 residues. Losses at the gene ends were 2 bases for V and 5 bases for J; bases not matched to a gene: 4. Germline-derived CDR1 and CDR2 are SGHTA and FQGTGA.